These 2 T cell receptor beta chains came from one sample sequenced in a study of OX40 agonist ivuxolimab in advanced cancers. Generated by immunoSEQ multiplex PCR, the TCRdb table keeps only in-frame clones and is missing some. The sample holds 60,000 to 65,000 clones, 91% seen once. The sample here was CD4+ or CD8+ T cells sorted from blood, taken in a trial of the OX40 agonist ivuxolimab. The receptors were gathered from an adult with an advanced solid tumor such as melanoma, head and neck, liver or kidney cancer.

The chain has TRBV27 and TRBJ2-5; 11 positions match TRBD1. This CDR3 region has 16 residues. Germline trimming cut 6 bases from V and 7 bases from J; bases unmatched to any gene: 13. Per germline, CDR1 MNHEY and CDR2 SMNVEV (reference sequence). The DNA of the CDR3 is TGTGCCAGCAGCACCTGCGGACAGGGGGCGCGAGGGACCCAGTACTTC. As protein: CASSTCGQGARGTQYF.

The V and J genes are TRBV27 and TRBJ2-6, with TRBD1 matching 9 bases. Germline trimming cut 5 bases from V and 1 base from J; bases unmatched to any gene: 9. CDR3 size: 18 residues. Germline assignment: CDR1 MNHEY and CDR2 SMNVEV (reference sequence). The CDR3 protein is CASSRQTTGGSGANVLTF. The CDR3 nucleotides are TGTGCCAGCAGTCGACAAACGACAGGGGGGTCTGGGGCCAACGTCCTGACTTTC.